These T cell receptor beta chains were read from a single sample in a study of cytomegalovirus exposure and HLA in healthy donors. Sequencing used immunoSEQ multiplex PCR; TCRdb keeps in-frame clones, though not all of them. The sample contains some 120,000 clones, about 74% of which appear only once. The specimen was PBMCs. Every receptor here comes from a female donor in good health and CMV-seronegative. CDR3s include the opening cysteine and the closing phenylalanine or tryptophan. Each record gives: D gene, clone size, J gene, V gene, CDR3 DNA, CDR3 protein. D genes are given only for firm matches. Clone size, where shown, is once, few, many, or a class for clones that have expanded.

D: TRBD2
size: few
J: TRBJ2-3
V: TRBV6-4
DNA: TGTGCCAGCAGTGAGCGGGGGGACACAGATACGCAGTATTTT
CDR3: CASSERGDTDTQYF

D: TRBD1
size: NA
J: TRBJ1-4
V: TRBV7-6
DNA: TGTGCCAGCAGCCAGGGACAGGGTGGAGAAAAACTGTTTTTT
CDR3: CASSQGQGGEKLFF

D: NA
size: NA
J: TRBJ1-2
V: TRBV19
DNA: TGTGCCAGTAGTATCGCTGACGGACTACGTGGCTACACCTTC
CDR3: CASSIADGLRGYTF

D: NA
size: NA
J: TRBJ1-1
V: TRBV6-5
DNA: TGTGCCAGCAGTTACTCCAAAGCAGGGTTCCCTGAAGCTTTCTTT
CDR3: CASSYSKAGFPEAFF

D: NA
size: NA
J: TRBJ1-5
V: TRBV30
DNA: TGTGCCTGGAGTCCAGGTCACCAGCCCCAGCATTTT
CDR3: CAWSPGHQPQHF

D: TRBD1
size: NA
J: TRBJ1-1
V: TRBV19
DNA: TGTGCCAGTAGTATAGGAGGACAGGGTGGAACTGAAGCTTTCTTT
CDR3: CASSIGGQGGTEAFF

D: NA
size: NA
J: TRBJ2-2
V: TRBV5-6
DNA: TGTGCCAGCAGCTTGGATCGGCGCAGGTTGGCCGGGGAGCTGTTTTTT
CDR3: CASSLDRRRLAGELFF

D: TRBD2
size: once
J: TRBJ2-3
V: TRBV9
DNA: TGTGCCAGCAGCGTAGATCCTAGCGGGGGGGCAATAGATACGCAGTATTTT
CDR3: CASSVDPSGGAIDTQYF

D: TRBD1
size: few
J: TRBJ1-5
V: TRBV5-6
DNA: TGTGCCAGCAGCTTGGAGGGACAGCTTCCCAAATCCAATCAGCCCCAGCATTTT
CDR3: CASSLEGQLPKSNQPQHF

D: NA
size: once
J: TRBJ1-2
V: TRBV27
DNA: TGTGCCAGCAGTTCTGGGGCGACGGGTGGCTACACCTTC
CDR3: CASSSGATGGYTF

D: NA
size: few
J: TRBJ2-3
V: TRBV10-2
DNA: TGCGCCACCAAGGCCCGGGGTGGGGATACGCAGTATTTT
CDR3: CATKARGGDTQYF

D: NA
size: NA
J: TRBJ1-2
V: TRBV29-1
DNA: TGCAGCGTTGTAGGGGTCACCTTATATGGCTACACCTTC
CDR3: CSVVGVTLYGYTF

D: NA
size: NA
J: TRBJ2-1
V: TRBV12-2
DNA: TGTGCAAGTCGCTTCCCAACAGGGCGAAAAGTCTCCTACAATGAGCAGTTCTTC
CDR3: CASRFPTGRKVSYNEQFF

D: NA
size: NA
J: TRBJ1-2
V: TRBV9
DNA: TGTGCCAGCAGCGTAGTCCAGGGGCCGGGGGGCTACACCTTC
CDR3: CASSVVQGPGGYTF

D: NA
size: NA
J: TRBJ1-1
V: TRBV29-1
DNA: TGCAGCGCCCCAGGCGCAGGGCGAACTGAAGCTTTCTTT
CDR3: CSAPGAGRTEAFF

D: NA
size: NA
J: TRBJ2-5
V: TRBV5-1
DNA: TGCGCCAGCAGCTTGGAGGGGCGTTTGGCGGAGACCCAGTACTTC
CDR3: CASSLEGRLAETQYF

D: TRBD1
size: few
J: TRBJ1-1
V: TRBV27
DNA: TGTGCCAGCAGTCTCCGGACAGGGGGGACTGAAGCTTTCTTT
CDR3: CASSLRTGGTEAFF

D: TRBD2
size: few
J: TRBJ2-5
V: TRBV25-1
DNA: TGTGCCAGCAAGGCTAGCGGGGGGGTTTGGGAGACCCAGTACTTC
CDR3: CASKASGGVWETQYF

D: NA
size: NA
J: TRBJ2-1
V: TRBV30
DNA: TGTGCCTGCCTCAGACAGGGACTCTCCTACAATGAGCAGTTCTTC
CDR3: CACLRQGLSYNEQFF

D: TRBD2
size: NA
J: TRBJ2-3
V: TRBV15
DNA: TGTGCCACCAGCCCCCGAAGGGGACTAGCGGGGTCTACGCAGTATTTT
CDR3: CATSPRRGLAGSTQYF

D: NA
size: NA
J: TRBJ2-7
V: TRBV7-9
DNA: TGTGCCAGCAGCCGAGGTTCTAGCCCCTACGAGCAGTACTTC
CDR3: CASSRGSSPYEQYF

D: TRBD1
size: NA
J: TRBJ2-1
V: TRBV10-3
DNA: TGTGCCACCGGACGGACAGGGCCGGACAATGAGCAGTTCTTC
CDR3: CATGRTGPDNEQFF

D: NA
size: NA
J: TRBJ2-3
V: TRBV7-2
DNA: TGTGCCAGCAGCTTAGAAGGTAGCAGGGCAGATACGCAGTATTTT
CDR3: CASSLEGSRADTQYF

D: NA
size: NA
J: TRBJ1-5
V: TRBV15
DNA: TGTGCCACCAGCAGAGATACAGGGTACGATCAGCCCCAGCATTTT
CDR3: CATSRDTGYDQPQHF

D: NA
size: NA
J: TRBJ2-5
V: TRBV30
DNA: TGTGCCTGGAGTGTAGGGGTAGTAGCAGAGACCCAGTACTTC
CDR3: CAWSVGVVAETQYF

D: TRBD1
size: NA
J: TRBJ1-3
V: TRBV7-9
DNA: TGTGCCAGCAGCTCCCTCGAGACAGGGACTGGAAACACCATATATTTT
CDR3: CASSSLETGTGNTIYF

D: NA
size: once
J: TRBJ1-6
V: TRBV5-5
DNA: TGTGCCAGCAGCCGGACAGACTCCTATAATTCACCCCTCCACTTT
CDR3: CASSRTDSYNSPLHF

D: TRBD2
size: NA
J: TRBJ2-1
V: TRBV27
DNA: TGTGCCAGCAGGGGACTAGCGGCCCTCAGGGAGCAGTTCTTC
CDR3: CASRGLAALREQFF

D: NA
size: NA
J: TRBJ1-1
V: TRBV6-6
DNA: TGTGCCAGCAGCTGGGAGACTGAAGCTTTCTTT
CDR3: CASSWETEAFF

D: TRBD1
size: NA
J: TRBJ1-6
V: TRBV4-1
DNA: TGCGCCAGCAGCCAAGTTGGGGACAGGGTTCCTCCCCTCCACTTT
CDR3: CASSQVGDRVPPLHF

D: NA
size: few
J: TRBJ1-4
V: TRBV6-5
DNA: TGTGCCACCCGGTCTTTTAATGAAAAACTGTTTTTT
CDR3: CATRSFNEKLFF

D: NA
size: NA
J: TRBJ1-6
V: TRBV14
DNA: TGTGCCAGCAGCCAAGCGAGGAATTCACCCCTCCACTTT
CDR3: CASSQARNSPLHF

D: TRBD2
size: NA
J: TRBJ2-1
V: TRBV9
DNA: TGTGCCAGCAGCGTAGTCCTAGCGGGGACTTCCAATGAGCAGTTCTTC
CDR3: CASSVVLAGTSNEQFF

D: TRBD1
size: NA
J: TRBJ1-1
V: TRBV18
DNA: TGTGCCAGCTCACCAAACCAGGGGGACACTGAAGCTTTCTTT
CDR3: CASSPNQGDTEAFF

D: NA
size: NA
J: TRBJ2-5
V: TRBV5-1
DNA: TGCGCCAGCAGCTTCAATAGGGCAGGGGAAGAGACCCAGTACTTC
CDR3: CASSFNRAGEETQYF

D: NA
size: NA
J: TRBJ2-6
V: TRBV5-6
DNA: TGTGCCAGCAGCCCAGGGTTTTCTGGGGCCAACGTCCTGACTTTC
CDR3: CASSPGFSGANVLTF

D: NA
size: NA
J: TRBJ1-6
V: TRBV7-9
DNA: TGTGCCAGGCTGGGGGCTCAGGCGATTCAGCATAATTCACCCCTCCACTTT
CDR3: CARLGAQAIQHNSPLHF

D: TRBD1
size: NA
J: TRBJ2-3
V: TRBV7-9
DNA: TGTGCCAGCAGCCGCCAAAAACCGGGACAGGGTGGAGATACGCAGTATTTT
CDR3: CASSRQKPGQGGDTQYF

D: NA
size: NA
J: TRBJ2-1
V: TRBV11-2
DNA: TGTGCCAGCAGCTTGACGACTGCCCCTAGCTCGATCTACAATGAGCAGTTCTTC
CDR3: CASSLTTAPSSIYNEQFF

D: TRBD1
size: NA
J: TRBJ2-7
V: TRBV5-6
DNA: TGTGCCAGCAGCTTGATCCGACAGGGCTACGAGCAGTACTTC
CDR3: CASSLIRQGYEQYF

D: NA
size: few
J: TRBJ1-1
V: TRBV9
DNA: TGTGCCAGCAGCGTAGTAACAGGGACAGAAGCTTTCTTT
CDR3: CASSVVTGTEAFF

D: NA
size: NA
J: TRBJ2-7
V: TRBV2
DNA: TGTGCCACCTGGGACACTGACTACGAGCAGTACTTC
CDR3: CATWDTDYEQYF

D: NA
size: NA
J: TRBJ2-7
V: TRBV2
DNA: TGTGCCAGCAGTGAAGCAGCAGCTGGGCCCTCCTACGAGCAGTACTTC
CDR3: CASSEAAAGPSYEQYF

D: NA
size: many
J: TRBJ1-2
V: TRBV5-6
DNA: TGTGCCAGCAGCAGACCAGAAGCGGCCTATGGCTACACCTTC
CDR3: CASSRPEAAYGYTF

D: TRBD1
size: NA
J: TRBJ2-3
V: TRBV7-2
DNA: TGTGCCAGCAGGACGGACAGGGGCAGGATGGATACGCAGTATTTT
CDR3: CASRTDRGRMDTQYF

D: NA
size: few
J: TRBJ2-6
V: TRBV6-5
DNA: TGTGCCAGCAGTTACCTCTCTGGGGCCAACGTCCTGACTTTC
CDR3: CASSYLSGANVLTF

D: NA
size: once
J: TRBJ1-6
V: TRBV7-2
DNA: TGTGCCAGCAGCTCTACGGGGAGGACCCTCCACTTT
CDR3: CASSSTGRTLHF

D: NA
size: NA
J: TRBJ2-3
V: TRBV4-3
DNA: TGCGCCAGCAGCCAAGACAGGGAGGTATATCGAGATACGCAGTATTTT
CDR3: CASSQDREVYRDTQYF

D: NA
size: NA
J: TRBJ1-2
V: TRBV6-6
DNA: TGTGCCAGCAGCCCCGAGGTTCGAGGGTGGAGTGGCTACACCTTC
CDR3: CASSPEVRGWSGYTF

D: TRBD1
size: NA
J: TRBJ1-1
V: TRBV7-2
DNA: TGTGCCAGCAGCTTAGAATACAGGGGCCCCGCGAACACTGAAGCTTTCTTT
CDR3: CASSLEYRGPANTEAFF

D: TRBD1
size: few
J: TRBJ1-5
V: TRBV6-6
DNA: TGTGCCAGCACCGGGGACAGGGCCAATCAGCCCCAGCATTTT
CDR3: CASTGDRANQPQHF

D: NA
size: NA
J: TRBJ2-1
V: TRBV6-6
DNA: TGTGCCAGCAGTGCCTTTGGGACTCCCTACAATGAGCAGTTCTTC
CDR3: CASSAFGTPYNEQFF

D: NA
size: once
J: TRBJ1-2
V: TRBV5-1
DNA: TGCGCCAGCAGACTAATTCTACCGACAGCTAACTATGGCTACACCTTC
CDR3: CASRLILPTANYGYTF

D: NA
size: NA
J: TRBJ1-1
V: TRBV19
DNA: TGTGCCAGTAGTGTGGAGGGTTACACTGAAGCTTTCTTT
CDR3: CASSVEGYTEAFF

D: TRBD1
size: NA
J: TRBJ2-4
V: TRBV5-4
DNA: TGTGCCAGCAGATCTACAGGACAGGGGGCCGCCAAAAACATTCAGTACTTC
CDR3: CASRSTGQGAAKNIQYF

D: TRBD1
size: few
J: TRBJ1-1
V: TRBV10-3
DNA: TGTGCCATCAGTGTGCAGGACAGGGAGACTGAAGCTTTCTTT
CDR3: CAISVQDRETEAFF

D: NA
size: NA
J: TRBJ1-1
V: TRBV9
DNA: TGTGCCAGCAGCGGGGGGCAGCACACTGAAGCTTTCTTT
CDR3: CASSGGQHTEAFF